One T cell receptor (beta chain) is described in this entry. Its specificity is not known. Three pairs of healthy female monozygous twins were the donors. Authors' methods: Clonotypes per individual ranged from about 85,000 to nearly 500,000. TCRdb reprocessed the 5' RACE reads with MiXCR, giving one entry per CDR3 protein. TCRdb, not the authors, supplied the V and J calls. The sample yields 300,000 to 400,000 distinct CDR3 sequences, over 25% seen once. The data belong to a study of identical twins' blood T cells. Broader study findings: Out-of-frame TCRbeta clonotypes reportedly had markedly more similar V usage in twins than unrelated donors.

The TCR sequence derives from a woman aged 18-55 years in good health. Sequences were obtained from PBMCs.

Here the CDR3 DNA reads TGTGCCATCAGTGAGGAACAGTTCTATGGCTACACCTTC. It specifies CAISEEQFYGYTF. The chain is built from TRBV10-3 and TRBJ1-2, with D unclear. Germline-derived CDR1 and CDR2 are ENHRY and SYGVKD. Trimming stripped 2 bases from V and 4 bases from J, with 8 bases between. CDR3 size: 13 residues.